These 19 T cell receptor beta chains came from one sample sequenced in a study of beta chain features in type 1 diabetes (dated by TCRdb to 2017 to 2018). Study-wide findings and limitations: Type 1 diabetes patients showed a moderate but significant shortening of TCRB CDR3 length in all four CD4+ subsets.

These TCRs' antigens remain unknown. Preparation of the library involved the immunoSEQ multiplex PCR assay. The entire amount of isolated RNA was reverse transcribed using the High Capacity cDNA Reverse Transcription Kit, so the sequenced TCRB transcripts were expressed ones. The clones in this table, taken by TCRdb from immuneACCESS, are in-frame only. Not every clone is retained; where verified, under half of the shortfall comes from an unresolved V gene, and the cause of the rest is unknown. This sample has a few hundred thousand clones in its table, and less than 30% of those were observed once. The ten largest clonotypes hold more than 0.009% of the sample. Sequencing input: naive CD4+ T cells from blood. Explained via the paper, the cell subset or site label denotes: true naive CD4+ T cells. Receptors were obtained from a woman aged 25 to 45 with type 1 diabetes.

The chain has TRBV15 and TRBJ1-2; 9 nucleotides align to TRBD1. The CDR3 consists of 16 residues. After removal of 1 base from V and 6 bases from J, the junction contained 9 bases not matched to a gene. Germline-derived CDR1 and CDR2 are LNHNV and YYDKDF (reference sequence). CDR3 residues: CATSRVTWDRAHGYTF. The CDR3 DNA reads as TGTGCCACCAGCAGAGTCACCTGGGACAGGGCGCATGGCTACACCTTC.

The V gene is TRBV6-5, the J gene TRBJ2-1; 7 nucleotides agree with TRBD2. The CDR3 runs to 14 residues. Germline V gene lookup returns CDR1 MNHEY and CDR2 SVGAGI. Trimming cost V 5 bases and J 6 bases; bases outside gene matches: 7. Here the CDR3 DNA reads TGTGCCAGCAGTGGGTGGGAGGGTCGCAATGAGCAGTTCTTC. Translated, it gives CASSGWEGRNEQFF.

This clone occurred a few times. The chain links TRBV30 to TRBJ1-4, with D possibly being TRBD1 (6 bases). CDR1 and CDR2 (germline): GTSNPN, SVGIG (reference sequence). The CDR3 is 14 amino acids. V gave up 5 bases and J gave up 0 bases, with 10 bases separating them. This CDR3 is CAWSSGATNEKLFF. DNA of the CDR3: TGTGCCTGGTCTTCAGGGGCAACTAATGAAAAACTGTTTTTT.

The chain's CDR3 is CASTIDFEQFF. In DNA form, the CDR3 reads TGTGCCAGCACTATAGATTTTGAGCAGTTCTTC. This chain links TRBV2 with TRBJ2-1, with unresolved D. The CDR3 is made up of 11 amino acids. The germline V gene encodes CDR1 SNHLY and CDR2 FYNNEI. V shed 7 bases and J shed 9 bases, with 10 bases lying between them.

The V gene is TRBV7-3, the J gene TRBJ2-7, with TRBD2 identical over 8 bases. J lost 2 bases, V lost 2 bases, and 8 bases had no gene match. The CDR3 totals 16 residues. Germline V gene lookup returns CDR1 SGHTA and CDR2 FQGTGA. The chain's CDR3 is CASSLDATSGTYEQYF. The CDR3 nucleotides are TGTGCCAGCAGCTTAGATGCTACTAGCGGCACCTACGAGCAGTACTTC.

This clone showed up just a few times. The chain uses TRBV15 and TRBJ2-1, with 11 bases matching TRBD2. Per germline, CDR1 LNHNV and CDR2 YYDKDF (reference sequence). V lost 4 bases and J lost 5; bases outside the gene matches: 4. The CDR3 extends over 15 amino acids. The CDR3 DNA reads TGTGCCACCAGCAACGGACTAGCGGGTGACAATGAGCAGTTCTTC. This gives the protein CATSNGLAGDNEQFF.

This rearrangement joins TRBV5-6 to TRBJ1-2, with 9 bases identical to TRBD1. Trimming took 3 bases from V and 3 from J; bases not matched to a gene: 9. Germline V CDR1 and CDR2: SGHDT, YYEEEE. The CDR3 has 16 residues. This CDR3 is CASSSASQGADYGYTF. The CDR3 bases are TGTGCCAGCAGCTCAGCTTCACAGGGGGCAGACTATGGCTACACCTTC.

This clone appeared once. This sample also contains other DNA sequences that code for the same CDR3. The DNA for the CDR3 is TGTGCCAGCAGCTTGCAGGGAGGCTATGGCTACACCTTC. Protein: CASSLQGGYGYTF. This chain links TRBV5-4 with TRBJ1-2; D possibly corresponds to TRBD1 (5 bases). V lost 1 base, J lost 4 bases, and 8 bases lay in between. Germline V gives CDR1 SGHNT, CDR2 YYREEE (reference sequence). There are 13 residues in the CDR3.

The rearrangement uses TRBV9 and TRBJ2-7, with 8 bases identical to TRBD1. Losses at the gene ends were 0 bases for V and 3 bases for J; bases not matched to a gene: 5. The germline CDR1 and CDR2 sequences are SGDLS and YYNGEE. The length of the CDR3 is 15 residues. CDR3 amino acids: CASSVDAGGYYEQYF. Here the CDR3 DNA reads TGTGCCAGCAGCGTAGATGCAGGGGGCTACTACGAGCAGTACTTC.

This clone came up once. The genes are TRBV5-1 and TRBJ1-1; TRBD1 agrees at 8 bases. After removal of 2 bases from V and 0 bases from J, the junction contained 3 bases not matched to a gene. In germline, CDR1 is SGHRS, CDR2 YFSETQ. The CDR3 length is 15 residues. The CDR3: CASSFDRGMNTEAFF. In DNA, the CDR3 is TGCGCCAGCAGCTTTGACAGGGGTATGAACACTGAAGCTTTCTTT.

This clone was seen more than once but under ten times. The chain carries TRBV28 and TRBJ1-2, with a weak D call TRBD1 (6 bases). The ends were cut back, 2 bases at V and 8 bases at J, with 18 bases in the middle. The CDR3 consists of 15 residues. Germline V gene sequence: CDR1 MDHEN, CDR2 SYDVKM. In DNA, the CDR3 is TGTGCCAGCAGTTTAACAGAACCCTACAGGGTCGGCTACACCTTC. Translated: CASSLTEPYRVGYTF.

V usage is TRBV19 and J usage is TRBJ2-7; 10 bases match TRBD1. Trimming removed 5 bases from V and 3 bases from J; junction bases left unmatched: 4. CDR1 and CDR2 from the germline V gene are LNHDA and SQIVND (reference sequence). The CDR3 runs 14 residues. The chain's CDR3 is CASSPRTGGYEQYF. The CDR3 nucleotides read TGTGCCAGTAGTCCTCGGACAGGGGGCTACGAGCAGTACTTC.

The chain carries TRBV30 and TRBJ1-3; D gene unclear. The V end was cut by 8 bases, the J end by 0 bases, with 14 bases between. Germline V lookup: CDR1 GTSNPN, CDR2 SVGIG (reference sequence). CDR3 length: 14 residues. Written as DNA, the CDR3 is TGTGCCGGATCAGTAGACTCCTCTGGAAACACCATATATTTT. Amino acid sequence: CAGSVDSSGNTIYF.

The table lists this clone with a few counts. The rearrangement joins TRBV30 to TRBJ1-2, with 7 bases matching TRBD1. The CDR3 has 12 residues. Trimming cost V 2 bases and J 8 bases; bases outside gene matches: 5. CDR1 and CDR2 (germline): GTSNPN, SVGIG (reference sequence). CDR3 residues: CAWSRGQDGYTF. CDR3 DNA sequence: TGTGCCTGGAGTCGCGGACAGGACGGCTACACCTTC. Together with reference TRBV30 and TRBJ1-2, the CDR3 gives the full variable domain: SQTIHQWPATLVQPVGSPLSLECTVEGTSNPNLYWYRQAAGRGLQLLFYSVGIGQISSEVPQNLSASRPQDRQFILSSKKLLLSDSGFYLCAWSRGQDGYTFGSGTRLTVV.

This clone has only a few counts. The rearrangement links TRBV5-1 to TRBJ2-1; 10 nucleotides align to TRBD1. CDR1 is SGHRS, CDR2 YFSETQ, per germline. After removal of 4 bases from V and 6 bases from J, the junction contained 4 bases not matched to a gene. The CDR3 has 14 residues. Written as DNA, the CDR3 is TGCGCCAGCAGCCCCGGGGACAGGGGCAATGAGCAGTTCTTC. Translated: CASSPGDRGNEQFF.

The genes are TRBV5-1 and TRBJ1-1; 8 nucleotides line up with TRBD1. The V gene's germline CDR1 is SGHRS and CDR2 YFSETQ. The length of the CDR3 is 14 residues. The V gene end was trimmed by 3 bases and the J gene end by 1 base; junction bases not matched to a gene: 2. The CDR3 sequence: CASSWGTGNTEAFF. The CDR3 region has the DNA TGCGCCAGCAGCTGGGGGACAGGGAACACTGAAGCTTTCTTT.

The rearrangement joins TRBV19 to TRBJ1-2; 8 nucleotides align to TRBD1. This CDR3 region has 11 residues. Germline trimming cut 9 bases from V and 8 bases from J; bases unmatched to any gene: 5. Germline CDR1 is LNHDA and CDR2 is SQIVND (reference sequence). CDR3 DNA sequence: TGTGCCAGCACGGACAGGGTCGGCTACACCTTC. Protein product: CASTDRVGYTF.

V gene TRBV4-2 combines with J gene TRBJ1-1, with 9 positions matching TRBD1. The junction had 6 bases not matched to a gene; V was cut back by 1 base and J by 6 bases. Germline assignment: CDR1 LGHNA and CDR2 YNFKEQ. The CDR3 sequence is 15 residues long. The CDR3 sequence is CASSQARDRESEAFF. CDR3 in DNA: TGTGCCAGCAGCCAAGCCCGGGACAGGGAGTCTGAAGCTTTCTTT.

The chain recombines TRBV7-6 with TRBJ2-7, with no clear D. V lost 6 bases to trimming and J lost 3 bases, with 15 bases between them. CDR3 length: 14 amino acids. The germline gives CDR1 SGHVS, CDR2 FNYEAQ. As DNA, the CDR3 is TGTGCCAGCAGGATGGTTTACAGCAACTACGAGCAGTACTTC. Its protein product is CASRMVYSNYEQYF.